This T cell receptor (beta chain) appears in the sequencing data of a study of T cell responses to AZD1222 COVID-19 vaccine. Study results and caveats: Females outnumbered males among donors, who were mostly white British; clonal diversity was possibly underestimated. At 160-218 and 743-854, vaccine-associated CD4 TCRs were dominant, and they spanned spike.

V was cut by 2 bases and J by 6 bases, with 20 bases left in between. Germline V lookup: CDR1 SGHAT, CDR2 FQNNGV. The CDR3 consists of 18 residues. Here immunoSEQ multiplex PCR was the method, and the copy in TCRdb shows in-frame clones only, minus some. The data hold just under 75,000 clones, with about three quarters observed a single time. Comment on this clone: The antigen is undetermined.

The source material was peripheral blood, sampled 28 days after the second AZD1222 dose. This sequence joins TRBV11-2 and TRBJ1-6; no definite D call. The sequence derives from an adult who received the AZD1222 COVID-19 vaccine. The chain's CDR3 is CASSLTVNPAGVNSPLHF. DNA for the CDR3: TGTGCCAGCAGCTTAACGGTCAATCCGGCCGGGGTTAATTCACCCCTCCACTTT.